This entry describes one T cell receptor beta chain. The CDR3 is 14 residues long. Germline V gene data show CDR1 as LNHDA and CDR2 as SQIVND (reference sequence). V lost 5 bases, J lost 7 bases, and 14 bases lay in between. In the PCR, 60 Vbeta and 13 Jbeta primers were used. Libraries were prepared by immunoSEQ multiplex PCR; TCRdb keeps only in-frame clonotypes and omits some of them. The data hold some 120,000 clones, with approximately 68% observed a single time. The data stem from a study of cytomegalovirus exposure and HLA in healthy donors. The sequence derives from a man aged 25 to 45 in good health and CMV-seropositive. V gene TRBV19 combines with J gene TRBJ2-2, with a tentative D call TRBD2 (5 bases). The sequenced sample consisted of PBMCs. The CDR3 spells CASSLGPRDGELFF. CDR3 nucleotide sequence: TGTGCCAGTAGTCTCGGGCCCCGGGACGGGGAGCTGTTTTTT.